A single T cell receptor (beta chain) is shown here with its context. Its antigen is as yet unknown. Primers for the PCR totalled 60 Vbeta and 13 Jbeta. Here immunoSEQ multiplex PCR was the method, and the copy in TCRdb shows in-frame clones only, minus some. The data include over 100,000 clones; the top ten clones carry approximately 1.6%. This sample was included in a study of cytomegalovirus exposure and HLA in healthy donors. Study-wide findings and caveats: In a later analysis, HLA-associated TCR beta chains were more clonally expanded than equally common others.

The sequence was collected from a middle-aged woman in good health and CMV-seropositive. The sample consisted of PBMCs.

CDR3 DNA: TGCGCCAGCAGCTTGGCCGGGAGTAGCATCTACGAGCAGTACTTC. Its translation: CASSLAGSSIYEQYF. This chain links TRBV5-1 with TRBJ2-7, with D perhaps matching TRBD2 (6 bases). Between the trimmed V and J ends, which lost 0 bases and 3 bases, there was a span of 13 bases. This CDR3 region has 15 residues. CDR1 SGHRS and CDR2 YFSETQ come from the germline V gene. Supplemented by reference TRBV5-1 and TRBJ2-7, the full variable domain reads KAGVTQTPRYLIKTRGQQVTLSCSPISGHRSVSWYQQTPGQGLQFLFEYFSETQRNKGNFPGRFSGRQFSNSRSEMNVSTLELGDSALYLCASSLAGSSIYEQYFGPGTRLTVT.